This T cell receptor beta chain was documented in a study of blood T cell repertoires in COVID-19. Trimming shortened V by 0 bases and J by 5 bases, and 17 bases separated the two germline ends. This CDR3 region has 16 residues. CDR1 is SGHTS, CDR2 YDEGEE, per germline. TCRdb's table, derived via immunoSEQ multiplex PCR, lists solely in-frame clones and lacks some. This sample carries 150,000 or so clones, roughly 86% of them seen once, and the ten largest clones take under 0.65%. The chain carries TRBV5-8 and TRBJ2-5, with D perhaps matching TRBD2 (5 bases). The receptor was isolated from a man aged 55-75 years with COVID-19, enrolled during active disease. Sequencing input: peripheral blood. The DNA of the CDR3 is TGTGCCAGCAGCTTGGTGCAGGCGGGCATTGGGGAGACCCAGTACTTC. Its translation: CASSLVQAGIGETQYF.